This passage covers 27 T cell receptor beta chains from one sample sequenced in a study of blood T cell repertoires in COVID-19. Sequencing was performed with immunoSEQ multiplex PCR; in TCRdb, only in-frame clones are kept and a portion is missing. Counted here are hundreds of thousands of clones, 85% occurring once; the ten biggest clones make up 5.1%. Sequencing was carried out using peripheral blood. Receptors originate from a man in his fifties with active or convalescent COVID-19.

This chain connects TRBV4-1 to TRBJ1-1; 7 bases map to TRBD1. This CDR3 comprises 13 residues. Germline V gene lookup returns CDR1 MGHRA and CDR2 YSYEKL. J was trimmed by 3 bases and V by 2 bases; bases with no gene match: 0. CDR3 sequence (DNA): TGCGCCAGCAGCCAACAGGGGGACACTGAAGCTTTCTTT. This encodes CASSQQGDTEAFF.

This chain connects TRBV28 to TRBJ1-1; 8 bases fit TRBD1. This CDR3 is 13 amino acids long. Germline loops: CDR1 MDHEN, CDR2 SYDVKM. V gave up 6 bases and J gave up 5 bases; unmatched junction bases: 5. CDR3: CASSGQGWTEAFF. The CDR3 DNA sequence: TGTGCCAGCAGCGGACAGGGATGGACTGAAGCTTTCTTT. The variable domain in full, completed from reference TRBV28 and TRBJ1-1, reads DVKVTQSSRYLVKRTGEKVFLECVQDMDHENMFWYRQDPGLGLRLIYFSYDVKMKEKGDIPEGYSVSREKKERFSLILESASTNQTSMYLCASSGQGWTEAFFGQGTRLTVV.

The CDR3 DNA reads as TGTGCCTGGAGTGTCGCGTTGGGGCGCAATGATTCACCCCTCCACTTT. As protein: CAWSVALGRNDSPLHF. The chain links TRBV30 to TRBJ1-6, with D maybe TRBD1 (5 bases). Trimming removed 0 bases from V and 8 bases from J, with 17 bases in between. Germline V gene data show CDR1 as GTSNPN and CDR2 as SVGIG (reference sequence). This CDR3 is 16 amino acids long.

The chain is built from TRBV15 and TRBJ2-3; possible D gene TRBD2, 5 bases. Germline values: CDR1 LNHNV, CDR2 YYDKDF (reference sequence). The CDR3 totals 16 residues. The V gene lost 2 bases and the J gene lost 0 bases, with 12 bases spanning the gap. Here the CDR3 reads CATSRSRRDSTDTQYF. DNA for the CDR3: TGTGCCACCAGCAGATCCCGACGGGATAGCACAGATACGCAGTATTTT.

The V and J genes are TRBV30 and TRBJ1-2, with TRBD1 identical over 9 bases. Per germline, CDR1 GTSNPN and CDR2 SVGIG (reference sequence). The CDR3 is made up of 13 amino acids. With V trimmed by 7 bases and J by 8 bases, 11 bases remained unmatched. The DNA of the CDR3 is TGTGCCTACCCCCTGGACAGGGGTGGAGGCTACACCTTC. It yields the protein CAYPLDRGGGYTF.

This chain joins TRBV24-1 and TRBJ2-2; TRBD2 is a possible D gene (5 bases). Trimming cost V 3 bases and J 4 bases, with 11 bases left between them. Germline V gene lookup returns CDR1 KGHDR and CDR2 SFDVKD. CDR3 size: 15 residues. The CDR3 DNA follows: TGTGCCACCAGTGATCGGGGTGGGATCACCGGGGAGCTGTTTTTT. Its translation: CATSDRGGITGELFF.

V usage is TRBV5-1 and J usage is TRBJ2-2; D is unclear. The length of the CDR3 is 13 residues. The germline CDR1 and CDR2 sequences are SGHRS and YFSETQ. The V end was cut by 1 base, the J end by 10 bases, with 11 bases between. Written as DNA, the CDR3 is TGCGCCAGCAGCTTGAGTTCCAAGCAGGAGCTGTTTTTT. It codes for CASSLSSKQELFF.

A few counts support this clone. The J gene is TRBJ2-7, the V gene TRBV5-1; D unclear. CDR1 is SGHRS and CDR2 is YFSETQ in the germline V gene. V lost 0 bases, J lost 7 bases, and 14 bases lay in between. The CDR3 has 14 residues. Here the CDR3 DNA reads TGCGCCAGCAGCTTGGAGGCGTCACTCGGGGAGCAGTACTTC. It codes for CASSLEASLGEQYF.

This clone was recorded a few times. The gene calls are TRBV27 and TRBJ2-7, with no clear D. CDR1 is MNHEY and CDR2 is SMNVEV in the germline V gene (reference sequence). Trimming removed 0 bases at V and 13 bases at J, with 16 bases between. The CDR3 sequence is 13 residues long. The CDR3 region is CASSLSTGTEAYF. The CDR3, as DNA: TGTGCCAGCAGTTTATCGACCGGTACCGAGGCTTACTTC.

CDR3 region: CASSSGPLAGAYEQYF. CDR3 in DNA: TGTGCCAGCAGCAGTGGGCCACTAGCGGGTGCCTACGAGCAGTACTTC. The chain combines TRBV2 with TRBJ2-7; 9 bases are a match to TRBD2. CDR1 is SNHLY, CDR2 FYNNEI, per germline. The CDR3 has 16 amino acids. After removal of 6 bases from V and 2 bases from J, the junction contained 11 bases not matched to a gene.

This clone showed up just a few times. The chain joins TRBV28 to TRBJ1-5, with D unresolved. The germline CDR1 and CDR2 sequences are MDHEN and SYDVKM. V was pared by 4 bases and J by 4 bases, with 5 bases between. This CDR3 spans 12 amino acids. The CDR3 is CASSSRNQPQHF. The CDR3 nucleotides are TGTGCCAGCAGTTCCAGAAATCAGCCCCAGCATTTT.

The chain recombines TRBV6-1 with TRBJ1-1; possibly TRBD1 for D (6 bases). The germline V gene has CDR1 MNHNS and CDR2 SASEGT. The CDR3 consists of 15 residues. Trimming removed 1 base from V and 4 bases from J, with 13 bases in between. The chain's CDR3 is CASSEGYRDGTEAFF. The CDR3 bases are TGTGCCAGCAGTGAAGGGTACAGGGACGGCACTGAAGCTTTCTTT.

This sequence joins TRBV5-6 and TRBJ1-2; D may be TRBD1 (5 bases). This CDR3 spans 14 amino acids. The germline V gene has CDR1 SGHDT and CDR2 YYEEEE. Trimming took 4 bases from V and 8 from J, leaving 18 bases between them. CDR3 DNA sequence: TGTGCCAGCAGCCCTGGGGCCTCAAACAGGGGCTACACCTTC. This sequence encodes CASSPGASNRGYTF.

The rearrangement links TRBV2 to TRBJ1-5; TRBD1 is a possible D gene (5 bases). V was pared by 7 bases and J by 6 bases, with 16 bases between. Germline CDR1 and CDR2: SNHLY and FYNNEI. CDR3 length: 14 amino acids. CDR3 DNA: TGTGCCAGCACTGGGGGAGGGACGGGTCAGCCCCAGCATTTT. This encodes CASTGGGTGQPQHF.

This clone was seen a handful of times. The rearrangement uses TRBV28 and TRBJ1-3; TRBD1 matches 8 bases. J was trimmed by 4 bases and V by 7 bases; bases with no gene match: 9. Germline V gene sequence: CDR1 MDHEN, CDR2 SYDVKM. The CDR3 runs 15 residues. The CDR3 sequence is CASKTGTGLGNTIYF. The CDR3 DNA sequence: TGTGCCAGCAAAACCGGGACAGGCCTCGGAAACACCATATATTTT.

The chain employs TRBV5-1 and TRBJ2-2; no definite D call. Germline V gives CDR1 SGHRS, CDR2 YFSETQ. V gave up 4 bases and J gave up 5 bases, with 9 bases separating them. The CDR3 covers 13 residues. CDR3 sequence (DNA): TGCGCCAGCAGCCTGCAGGATACCGGGGAGCTGTTTTTT. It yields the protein CASSLQDTGELFF.

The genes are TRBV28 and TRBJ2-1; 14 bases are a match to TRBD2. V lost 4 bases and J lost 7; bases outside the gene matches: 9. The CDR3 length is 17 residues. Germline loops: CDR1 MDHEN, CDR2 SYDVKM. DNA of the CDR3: TGTGCCAGCAGTTCCACAGCTGGACTAGCGGGAGGTAATGAGCAGTTCTTC. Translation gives CASSSTAGLAGGNEQFF. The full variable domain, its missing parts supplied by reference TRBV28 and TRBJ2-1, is DVKVTQSSRYLVKRTGEKVFLECVQDMDHENMFWYRQDPGLGLRLIYFSYDVKMKEKGDIPEGYSVSREKKERFSLILESASTNQTSMYLCASSSTAGLAGGNEQFFGPGTRLTVL.

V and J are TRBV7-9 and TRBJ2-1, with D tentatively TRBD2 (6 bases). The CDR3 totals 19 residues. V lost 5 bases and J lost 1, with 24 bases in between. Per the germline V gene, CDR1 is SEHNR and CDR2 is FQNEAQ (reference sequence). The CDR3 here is CASSHGTYDLRGSYNEQFF. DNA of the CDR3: TGTGCCAGCAGCCATGGGACTTACGATCTGAGGGGTTCCTACAATGAGCAGTTCTTC.

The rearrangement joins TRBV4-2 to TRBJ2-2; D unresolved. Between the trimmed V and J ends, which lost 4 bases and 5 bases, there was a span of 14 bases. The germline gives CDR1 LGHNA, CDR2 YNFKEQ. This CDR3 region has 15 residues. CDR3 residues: CASSLPERRTGELFF. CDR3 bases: TGTGCCAGCAGCCTGCCAGAGCGACGTACCGGGGAGCTGTTTTTT.

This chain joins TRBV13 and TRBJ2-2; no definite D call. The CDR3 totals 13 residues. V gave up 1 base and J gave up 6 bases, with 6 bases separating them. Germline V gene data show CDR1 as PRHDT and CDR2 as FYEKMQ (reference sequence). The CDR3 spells CASSLVAAGELFF. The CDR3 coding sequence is TGTGCCAGCAGCTTAGTAGCTGCCGGGGAGCTGTTTTTT.

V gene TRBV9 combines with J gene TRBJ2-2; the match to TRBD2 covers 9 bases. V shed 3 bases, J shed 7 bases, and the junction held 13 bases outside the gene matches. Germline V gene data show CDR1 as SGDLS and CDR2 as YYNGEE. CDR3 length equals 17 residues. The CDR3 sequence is CASSASASSGKDGELFF. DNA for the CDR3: TGTGCCAGCAGCGCTTCCGCCTCTAGCGGGAAGGACGGGGAGCTGTTTTTT.

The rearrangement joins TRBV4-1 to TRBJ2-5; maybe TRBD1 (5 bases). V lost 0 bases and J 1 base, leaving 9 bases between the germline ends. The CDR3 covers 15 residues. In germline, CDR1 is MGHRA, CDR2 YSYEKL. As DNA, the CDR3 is TGCGCCAGCAGCCAAGATCCGACAGTCCAAGAGACCCAGTACTTC. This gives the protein CASSQDPTVQETQYF.

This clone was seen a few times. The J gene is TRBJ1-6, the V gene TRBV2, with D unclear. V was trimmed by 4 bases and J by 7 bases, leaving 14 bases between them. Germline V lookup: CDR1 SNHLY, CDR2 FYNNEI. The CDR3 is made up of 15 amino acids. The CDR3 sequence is CASSVERLENSPLHF. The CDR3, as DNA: TGTGCCAGCAGTGTGGAGAGACTAGAGAATTCACCCCTCCACTTT. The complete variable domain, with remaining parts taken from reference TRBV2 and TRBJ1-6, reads EPEVTQTPSHQVTQMGQEVILRCVPISNHLYFYWYRQILGQKVEFLVSFYNNEISEKSEIFDDQFSVERPDGSNFTLKIRSTKLEDSAMYFCASSVERLENSPLHFGNGTRLTVT.

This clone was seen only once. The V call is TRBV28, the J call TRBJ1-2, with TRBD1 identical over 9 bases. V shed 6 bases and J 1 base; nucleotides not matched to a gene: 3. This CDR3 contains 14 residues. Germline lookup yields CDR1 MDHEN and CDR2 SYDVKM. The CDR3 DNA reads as TGTGCCAGCAGGACAGGGGGGGTTAACTATGGCTACACCTTC. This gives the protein CASRTGGVNYGYTF.

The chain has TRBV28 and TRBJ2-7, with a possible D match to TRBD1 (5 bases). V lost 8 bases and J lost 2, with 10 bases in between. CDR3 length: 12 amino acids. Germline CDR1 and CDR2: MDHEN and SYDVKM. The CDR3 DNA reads TGTGCCAGCCAGGGATCCACCTACGAGCAGTACTTC. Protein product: CASQGSTYEQYF.

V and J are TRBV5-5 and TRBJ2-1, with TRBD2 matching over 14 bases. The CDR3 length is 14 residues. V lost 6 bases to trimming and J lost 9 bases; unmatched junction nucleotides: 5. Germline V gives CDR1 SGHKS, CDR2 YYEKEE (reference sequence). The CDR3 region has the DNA TGTGCCAGCACCGGACTAGCGGGAGGTGGTGAGCAGTTCTTC. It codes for CASTGLAGGGEQFF.

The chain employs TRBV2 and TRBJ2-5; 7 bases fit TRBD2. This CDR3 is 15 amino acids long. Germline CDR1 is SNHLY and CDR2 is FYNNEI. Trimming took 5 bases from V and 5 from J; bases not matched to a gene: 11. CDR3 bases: TGTGCCAGCAGTTCTGAAGGGCAGGGAGGGGAGACCCAGTACTTC. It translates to CASSSEGQGGETQYF.